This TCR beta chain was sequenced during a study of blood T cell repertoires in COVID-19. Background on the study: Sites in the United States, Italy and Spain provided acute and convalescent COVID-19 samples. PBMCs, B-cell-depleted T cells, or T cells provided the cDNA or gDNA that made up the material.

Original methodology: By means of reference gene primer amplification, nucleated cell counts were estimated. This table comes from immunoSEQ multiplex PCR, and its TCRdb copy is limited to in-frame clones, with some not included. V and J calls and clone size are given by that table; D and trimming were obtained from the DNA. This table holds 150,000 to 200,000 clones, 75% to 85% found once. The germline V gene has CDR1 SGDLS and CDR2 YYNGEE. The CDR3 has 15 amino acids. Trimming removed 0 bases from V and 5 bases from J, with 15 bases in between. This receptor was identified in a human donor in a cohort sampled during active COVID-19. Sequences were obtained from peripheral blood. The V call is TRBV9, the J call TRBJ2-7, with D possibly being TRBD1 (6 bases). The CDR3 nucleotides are TGTGCCAGCAGCGTAGCAGGGGCTGGAGGCGACGAGCAGTACTTC. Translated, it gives CASSVAGAGGDEQYF.